The entry below describes one T cell receptor (beta chain). One base away lies a much larger clone, so this may be a sequencing read error. The conserved phenylalanine or tryptophan is not found at the CDR3 terminus, so this likely reflects a read error. Library preparation (for TCRbeta) was performed with unique molecular identifiers. TCRdb used MiXCR to reprocess the PCR reads, holding one entry per CDR3 protein. The sample lists 180,000 or so distinct CDR3 sequences; 5% to 6.5% were seen once. The sample belongs to a study of T-cell reconstitution after alpha-beta-depleted transplantation in children. V gave up 0 bases and J gave up 5 bases, with 13 bases separating them. The CDR3 runs to 15 residues. CDR1 is SGDLS, CDR2 YYNGEE, per germline.

This sequence joins TRBV9 and TRBJ2-3, with D possibly TRBD2 on 6 matching bases. The starting material was PBMCs, obtained before TCRalphabeta/CD19-depleted stem cell transplant. This sequence originates from a girl younger than two with combined immunodeficiency, due to receive a stem cell transplant. The CDR3 nucleotides read TGTGCCAGCAGCGTAGACCCCGGGGGAGAAGATACGCAGTATTAT. Its translation is CASSVDPGGEDTQYY.